The entry below gives a single T cell receptor beta chain sequence along with its context. A read error may account for a junction end that differs from germline. Other DNA sequences in the sample encode the same CDR3. In the original analysis: Amplification from reference gene primers served as the basis for estimated nucleated cell counts. TCRdb's table, derived via immunoSEQ multiplex PCR, lists solely in-frame clones and lacks some. V and J calls and clone size are given by that table; D and trimming were obtained from the DNA. The sample yields 150,000 to 200,000 clones, roughly nine tenths seen once. These data come from a study of blood T cell repertoires in COVID-19. Study information: Samples taken during acute and convalescent COVID-19 were collected in the United States, Italy and Spain. Nucleic acid was either cDNA or gDNA, and it came from T cells, B-cell-depleted T cells, or PBMCs.

Per the germline V gene, CDR1 is LNHDA and CDR2 is SQIVND (reference sequence). This CDR3 has 16 amino acids. The sequencing sample was made of peripheral blood. The V gene is TRBV19, the J gene TRBJ1-1, with D unclear. The TCR originated in a woman of 80 years or more in a cohort sampled during active or convalescent COVID-19. This CDR3 reads CASSTSTRLEGTEAFF. For the CDR3, the DNA is TGTGCCAGTAGTACCTCGACACGCCTGGAGGGCACTGAAGCCTTCTTT.